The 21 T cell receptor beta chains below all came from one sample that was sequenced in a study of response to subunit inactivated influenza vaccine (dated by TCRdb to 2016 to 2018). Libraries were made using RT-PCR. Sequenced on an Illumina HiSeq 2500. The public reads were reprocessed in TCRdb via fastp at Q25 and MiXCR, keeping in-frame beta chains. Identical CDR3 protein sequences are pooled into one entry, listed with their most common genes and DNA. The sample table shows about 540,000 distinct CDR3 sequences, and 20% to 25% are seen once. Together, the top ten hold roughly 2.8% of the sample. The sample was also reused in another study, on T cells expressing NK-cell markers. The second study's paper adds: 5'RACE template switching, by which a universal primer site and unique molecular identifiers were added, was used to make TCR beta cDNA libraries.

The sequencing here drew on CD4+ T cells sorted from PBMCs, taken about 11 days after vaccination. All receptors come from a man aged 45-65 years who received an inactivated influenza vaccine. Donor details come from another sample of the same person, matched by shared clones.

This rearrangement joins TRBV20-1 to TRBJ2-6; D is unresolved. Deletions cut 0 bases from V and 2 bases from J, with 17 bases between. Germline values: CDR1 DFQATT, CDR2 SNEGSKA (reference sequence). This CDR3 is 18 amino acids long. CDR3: CSARDSLTDVAGANVLTF. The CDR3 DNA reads TGCAGTGCTAGAGATAGCCTTACGGACGTAGCTGGGGCCAACGTCCTGACTTTC.

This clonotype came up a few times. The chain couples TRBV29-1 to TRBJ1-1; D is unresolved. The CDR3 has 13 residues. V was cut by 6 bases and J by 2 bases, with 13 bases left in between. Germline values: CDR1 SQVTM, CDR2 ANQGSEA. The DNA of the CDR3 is TGCAGCGTCGATACGTGGAAAAACACTGAAGCTTTCTTT. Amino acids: CSVDTWKNTEAFF.

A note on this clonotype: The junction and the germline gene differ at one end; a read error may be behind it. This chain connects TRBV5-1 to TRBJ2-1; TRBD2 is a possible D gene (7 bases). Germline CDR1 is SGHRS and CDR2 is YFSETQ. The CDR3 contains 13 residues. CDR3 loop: CASSPMTGGEDDF. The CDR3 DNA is TGCGCCAGCAGCCCCATGACGGGGGGCGAGGACGACTTC.

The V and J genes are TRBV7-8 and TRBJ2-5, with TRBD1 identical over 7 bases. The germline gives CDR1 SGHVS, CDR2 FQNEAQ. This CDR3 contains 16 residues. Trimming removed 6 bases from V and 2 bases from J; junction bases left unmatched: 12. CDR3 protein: CASRGRRGQPQETQYF. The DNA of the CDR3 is TGTGCCAGCAGAGGAAGAAGGGGACAGCCACAAGAGACCCAGTACTTC.

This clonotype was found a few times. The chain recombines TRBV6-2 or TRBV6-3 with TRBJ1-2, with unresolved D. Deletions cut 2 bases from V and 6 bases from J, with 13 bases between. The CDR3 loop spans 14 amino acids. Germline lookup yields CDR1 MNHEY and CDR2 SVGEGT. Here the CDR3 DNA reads TGTGCCAGCAGTTACCCCGGCGGATCCCATGGCTACACCTTC. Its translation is CASSYPGGSHGYTF.

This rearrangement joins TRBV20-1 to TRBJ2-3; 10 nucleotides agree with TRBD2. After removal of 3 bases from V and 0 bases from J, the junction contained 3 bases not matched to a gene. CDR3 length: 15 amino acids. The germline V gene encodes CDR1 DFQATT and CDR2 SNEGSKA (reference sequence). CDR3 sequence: CSASPTSGSTDTQYF. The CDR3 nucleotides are TGCAGTGCTAGCCCGACTAGCGGGAGCACAGATACGCAGTATTTT.

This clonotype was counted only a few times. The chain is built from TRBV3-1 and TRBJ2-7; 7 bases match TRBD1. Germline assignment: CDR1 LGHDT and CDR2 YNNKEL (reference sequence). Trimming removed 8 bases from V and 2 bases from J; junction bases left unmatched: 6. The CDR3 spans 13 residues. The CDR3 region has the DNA TGTGCCAGCGGTAGACAGGGAGCCTACGAGCAGTACTTC. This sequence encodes CASGRQGAYEQYF.

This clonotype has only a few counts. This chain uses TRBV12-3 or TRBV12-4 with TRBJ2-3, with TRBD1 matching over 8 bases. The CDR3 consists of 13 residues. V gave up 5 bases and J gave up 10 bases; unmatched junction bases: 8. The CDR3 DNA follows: TGTGCCAGCAGTGCAGGACAGGGAAGAGCGCAGTATTTT. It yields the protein CASSAGQGRAQYF.

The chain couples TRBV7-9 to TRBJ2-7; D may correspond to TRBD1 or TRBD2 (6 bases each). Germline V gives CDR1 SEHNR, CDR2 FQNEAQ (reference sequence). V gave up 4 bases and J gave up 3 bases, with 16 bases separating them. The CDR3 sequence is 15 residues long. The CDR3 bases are TGTGCCAGCAGCTGGGACGGGGGCGCAAACTACGAGCAGTACTTC. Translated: CASSWDGGANYEQYF.

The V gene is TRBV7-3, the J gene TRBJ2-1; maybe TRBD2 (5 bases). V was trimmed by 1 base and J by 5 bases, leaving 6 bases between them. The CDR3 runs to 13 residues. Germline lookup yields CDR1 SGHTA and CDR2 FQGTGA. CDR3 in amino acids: CASSLMRDNEQFF. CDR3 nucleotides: TGTGCCAGCAGCTTAATGCGGGACAATGAGCAGTTCTTC.

CDR3: CASSLKRTYGEQYF. DNA for the CDR3: TGTGCCAGCAGCTTAAAACGGACCTACGGCGAGCAGTACTTC. The chain couples TRBV7-2 to TRBJ2-7; D is unclear. Germline CDR1 and CDR2: SGHTA and FQGNSA. Deletions cut 2 bases from V and 6 bases from J, with 14 bases between. The CDR3 extends over 14 amino acids.

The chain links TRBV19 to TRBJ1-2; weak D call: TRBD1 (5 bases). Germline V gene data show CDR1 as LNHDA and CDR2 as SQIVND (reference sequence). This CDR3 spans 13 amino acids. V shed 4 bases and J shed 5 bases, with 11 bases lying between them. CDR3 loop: CASSNDRLYGYTF. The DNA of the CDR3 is TGTGCCAGTAGTAATGACAGATTGTATGGCTACACCTTC.

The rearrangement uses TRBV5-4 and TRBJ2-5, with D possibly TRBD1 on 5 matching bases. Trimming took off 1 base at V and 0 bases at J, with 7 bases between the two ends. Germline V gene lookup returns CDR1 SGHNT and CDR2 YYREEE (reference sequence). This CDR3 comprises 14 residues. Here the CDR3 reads CASSLIQDQETQYF. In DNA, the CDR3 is TGTGCCAGCAGCTTGATACAGGACCAAGAGACCCAGTACTTC.

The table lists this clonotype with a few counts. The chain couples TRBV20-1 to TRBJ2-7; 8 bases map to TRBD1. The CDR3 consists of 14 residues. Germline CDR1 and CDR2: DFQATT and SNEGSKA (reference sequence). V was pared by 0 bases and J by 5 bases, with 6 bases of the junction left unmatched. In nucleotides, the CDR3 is TGCAGTGCTAGAGATCCACAGGGGGGAAACGAGCAGTACTTC. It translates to CSARDPQGGNEQYF.

The CDR3 DNA sequence: TGTGCCAGTACGGGACGGGGCGGGGAGCTGTTTTTT. As protein: CASTGRGGELFF. V and J are TRBV25-1 and TRBJ2-2; the D gene could be TRBD1 or TRBD2 (5 bases each). Between the trimmed V and J ends, which lost 9 bases and 7 bases, there was a span of 12 bases. Germline lookup yields CDR1 MGHDK and CDR2 SYGVNS. CDR3 length: 12 amino acids.

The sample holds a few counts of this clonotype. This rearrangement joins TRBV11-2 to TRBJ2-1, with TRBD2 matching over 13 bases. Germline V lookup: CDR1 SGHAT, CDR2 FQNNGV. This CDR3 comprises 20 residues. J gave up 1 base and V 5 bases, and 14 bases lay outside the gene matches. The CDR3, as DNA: TGTGCCAGCAGCGGCCCGGGACTAGCGGGAACGCCACGGTCCTACAATGAGCAGTTCTTC. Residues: CASSGPGLAGTPRSYNEQFF.

The DNA for the CDR3 is TGTGCCAGCAGCGCTACAGGCACAGATACGCAGTATTTT. It specifies CASSATGTDTQYF. The V gene is TRBV12-3 or TRBV12-4, the J gene TRBJ2-3; D remains ambiguous. The CDR3 totals 13 residues. Trimming pared 6 bases from V and 1 base from J, leaving 8 bases between.

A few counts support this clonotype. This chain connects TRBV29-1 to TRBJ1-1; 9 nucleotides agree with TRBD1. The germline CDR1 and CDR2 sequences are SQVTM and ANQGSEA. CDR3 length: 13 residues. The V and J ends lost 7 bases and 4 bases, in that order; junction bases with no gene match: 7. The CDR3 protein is CSGGQGWSTEAFF. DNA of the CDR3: TGCAGCGGGGGACAGGGCTGGAGCACTGAAGCTTTCTTT.

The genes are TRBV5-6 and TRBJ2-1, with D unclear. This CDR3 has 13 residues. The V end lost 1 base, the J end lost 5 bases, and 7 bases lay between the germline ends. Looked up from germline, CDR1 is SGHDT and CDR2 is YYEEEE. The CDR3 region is CASSLRVNNEQFF. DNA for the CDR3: TGTGCCAGCAGCTTGCGGGTGAACAATGAGCAGTTCTTC.

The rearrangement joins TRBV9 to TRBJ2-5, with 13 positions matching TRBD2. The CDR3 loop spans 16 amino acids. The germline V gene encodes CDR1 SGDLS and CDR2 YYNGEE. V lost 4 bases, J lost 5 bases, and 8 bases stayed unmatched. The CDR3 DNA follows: TGTGCCAGCAGCCTCCAGGGACTAGCGGGATATGAGACCCAGTACTTC. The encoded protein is CASSLQGLAGYETQYF. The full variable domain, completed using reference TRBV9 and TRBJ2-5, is DSGVTQTPKHLITATGQRVTLRCSPRSGDLSVYWYQQSLDQGLQFLIQYYNGEERAKGNILERFSAQQFPDLHSELNLSSLELGDSALYFCASSLQGLAGYETQYFGPGTRLLVL.

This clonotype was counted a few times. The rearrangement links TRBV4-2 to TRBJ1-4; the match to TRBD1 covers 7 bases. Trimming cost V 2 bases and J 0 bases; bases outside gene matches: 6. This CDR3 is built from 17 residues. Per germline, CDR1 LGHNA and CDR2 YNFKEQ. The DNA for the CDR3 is TGTGCCAGCAGCCAAAACTCCGGGACAGCAACTAATGAAAAACTGTTTTTT. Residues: CASSQNSGTATNEKLFF.